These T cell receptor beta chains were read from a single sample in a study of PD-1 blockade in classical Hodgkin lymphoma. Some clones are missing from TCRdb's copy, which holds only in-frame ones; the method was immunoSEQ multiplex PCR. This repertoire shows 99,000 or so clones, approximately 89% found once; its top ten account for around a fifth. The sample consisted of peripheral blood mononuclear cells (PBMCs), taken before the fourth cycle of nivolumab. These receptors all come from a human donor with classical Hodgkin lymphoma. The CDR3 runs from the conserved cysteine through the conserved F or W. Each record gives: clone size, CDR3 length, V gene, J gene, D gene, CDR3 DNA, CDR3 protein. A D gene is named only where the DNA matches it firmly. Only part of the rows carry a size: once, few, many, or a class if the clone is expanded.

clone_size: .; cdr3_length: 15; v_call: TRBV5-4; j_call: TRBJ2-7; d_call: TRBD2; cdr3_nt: TGTGCCAGCAGGCTCGACAAGGGACTAGCGGTCGAGCAGTACTTC; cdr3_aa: CASRLDKGLAVEQYF
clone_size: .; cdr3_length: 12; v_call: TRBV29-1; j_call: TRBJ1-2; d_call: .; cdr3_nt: TGCAGCGTTGCCCGAGACACGAGTGGCTACACCTTC; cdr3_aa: CSVARDTSGYTF
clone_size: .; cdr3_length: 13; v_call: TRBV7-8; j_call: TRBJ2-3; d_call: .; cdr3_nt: TGTGCCAGCAGCATTGAAAACACAGATACGCAGTATTTT; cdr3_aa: CASSIENTDTQYF
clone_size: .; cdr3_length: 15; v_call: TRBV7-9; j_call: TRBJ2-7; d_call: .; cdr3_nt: TGTGCCAGCAGCTTAGAGAGTGACTGGGCCTACGAGCAGTACTTC; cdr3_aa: CASSLESDWAYEQYF
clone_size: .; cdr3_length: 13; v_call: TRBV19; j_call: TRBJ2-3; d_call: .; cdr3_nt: TGTGCCAGTAGTATAGCCGGGACAGATACGCAGTATTTT; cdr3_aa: CASSIAGTDTQYF
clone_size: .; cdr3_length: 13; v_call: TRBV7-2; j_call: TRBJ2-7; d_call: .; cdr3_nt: TGTGCCAGCAGCTGGGGGACTCTCTACGAGCAGTACTTC; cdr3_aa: CASSWGTLYEQYF
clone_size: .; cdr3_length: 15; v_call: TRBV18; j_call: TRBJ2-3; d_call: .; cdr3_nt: TGTGCCAGCTCACCACGCAGGGAGTCCACAGATACGCAGTATTTT; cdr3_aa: CASSPRRESTDTQYF
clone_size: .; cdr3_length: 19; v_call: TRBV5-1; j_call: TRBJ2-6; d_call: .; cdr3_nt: TGCGCCAGCAGCTTGGGCCATGGACGTGTGTACTCTGGGGCCAACGTCCTGACTTTC; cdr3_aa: CASSLGHGRVYSGANVLTF
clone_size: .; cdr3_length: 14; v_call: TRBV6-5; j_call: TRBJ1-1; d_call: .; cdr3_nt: TGTGCCAGCAATAACGGGGGGGGTTGGACTGAAGCTTTCTTT; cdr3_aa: CASNNGGGWTEAFF
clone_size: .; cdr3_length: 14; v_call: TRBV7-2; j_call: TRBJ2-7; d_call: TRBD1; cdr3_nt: TGTGCCAGCAGCTTAGGAGGGGGCGGCTACGAGCAGTACTTC; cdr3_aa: CASSLGGGGYEQYF
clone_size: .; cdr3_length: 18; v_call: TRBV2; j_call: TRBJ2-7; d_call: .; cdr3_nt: TGTGCCAGCAACACACCGGGGGGCGCAGCCAGGCCAACCTACGAGCAGTACTTC; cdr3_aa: CASNTPGGAARPTYEQYF
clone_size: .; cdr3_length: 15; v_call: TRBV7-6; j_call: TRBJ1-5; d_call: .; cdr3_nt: TGTGCCAGCAGCTTAGCGCCAGGGGGCAATCAGCCCCAGCATTTT; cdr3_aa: CASSLAPGGNQPQHF
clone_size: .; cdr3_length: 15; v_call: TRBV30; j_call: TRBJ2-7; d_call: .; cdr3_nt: TGTGCCTGGAGTGTTCGGGGACGGTACTTCTACGAGCAGTACTTC; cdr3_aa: CAWSVRGRYFYEQYF
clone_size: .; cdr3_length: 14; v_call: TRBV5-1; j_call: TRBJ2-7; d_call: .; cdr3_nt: TGCGCCAGCAGCTCTGGTGGGGCGAGATACGAGCAGTACTTC; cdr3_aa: CASSSGGARYEQYF
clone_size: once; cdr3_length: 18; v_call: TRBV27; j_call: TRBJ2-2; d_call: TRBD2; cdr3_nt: TGTGCCAGCAGTCCCTGGACTAGCGGGAGAGTGAACACCGGGGAGCTGTTTTTT; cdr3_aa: CASSPWTSGRVNTGELFF
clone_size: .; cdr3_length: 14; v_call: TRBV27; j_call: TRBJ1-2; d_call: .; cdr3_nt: TGTGCCAGCAGGCTGTCAGGGAACCTCTATGGCTACACCTTC; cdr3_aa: CASRLSGNLYGYTF
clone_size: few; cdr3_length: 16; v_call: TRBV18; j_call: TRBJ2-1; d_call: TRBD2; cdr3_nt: TGTGCCAGCTCACCACCGTCAGCGGGAGGGGCCAATGAGCAGTTCTTC; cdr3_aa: CASSPPSAGGANEQFF
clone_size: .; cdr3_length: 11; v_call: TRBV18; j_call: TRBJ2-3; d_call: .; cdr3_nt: TGTGCCAGCTCACCAAAGGATACGCAGTATTTT; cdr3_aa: CASSPKDTQYF
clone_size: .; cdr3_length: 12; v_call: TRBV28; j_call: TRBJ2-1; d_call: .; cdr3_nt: TGTGCCAGCATCGCCCAGAACAATGAGCAGTTCTTC; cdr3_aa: CASIAQNNEQFF
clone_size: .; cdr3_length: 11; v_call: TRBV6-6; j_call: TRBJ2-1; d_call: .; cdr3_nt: TGTGCCAGCAGTGGGCTTAATGAGCAGTTCTTC; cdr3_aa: CASSGLNEQFF
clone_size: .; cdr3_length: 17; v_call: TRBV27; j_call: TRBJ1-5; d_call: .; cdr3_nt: TGTGCCAGCAGTTTATCGTTGCCTGAGACAGCTAATCAGCCCCAGCATTTT; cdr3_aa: CASSLSLPETANQPQHF
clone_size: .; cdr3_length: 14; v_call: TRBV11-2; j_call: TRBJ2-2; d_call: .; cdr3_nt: TGTGCCAGCAGCCGAAAGGGTTTATCCGGGGAGCTGTTTTTT; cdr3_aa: CASSRKGLSGELFF
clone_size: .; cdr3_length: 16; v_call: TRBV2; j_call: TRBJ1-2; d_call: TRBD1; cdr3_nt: TGTGCCAGCAGGGGGACAGCCGCCAATACTAACTATGGCTACACCTTC; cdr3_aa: CASRGTAANTNYGYTF
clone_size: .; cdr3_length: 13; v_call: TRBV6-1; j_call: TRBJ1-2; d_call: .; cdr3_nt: TGTGCCAGCAACAGACCGGGGGCCTATGGCTACACCTTC; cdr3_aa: CASNRPGAYGYTF
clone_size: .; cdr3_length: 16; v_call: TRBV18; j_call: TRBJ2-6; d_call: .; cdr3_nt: TGTGTCAGCTCACTGAATGACAGGACTGGGGCCAACGTCCTGACTTTC; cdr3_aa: CVSSLNDRTGANVLTF
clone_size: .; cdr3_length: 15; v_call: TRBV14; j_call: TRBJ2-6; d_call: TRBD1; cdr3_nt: TGTGCCAGCAGCCCTACAGGGGTCGGGGCCAACGTCCTGACTTTC; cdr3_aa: CASSPTGVGANVLTF
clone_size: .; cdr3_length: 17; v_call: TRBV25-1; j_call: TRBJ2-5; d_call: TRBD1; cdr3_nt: TGTGCCAGCAGTGACCCACAGGGGACCCTGTACCAAGAGACCCAGTACTTC; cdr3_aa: CASSDPQGTLYQETQYF
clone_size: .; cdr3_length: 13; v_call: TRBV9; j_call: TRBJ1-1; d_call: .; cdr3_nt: TGTGCCAGCAGCACCCCGGGGTCAATTGAAGCTTTCTTT; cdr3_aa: CASSTPGSIEAFF